The rows below give T cell receptor beta chains drawn from one sample of a study of CD8 T cells in ankylosing spondylitis. TCRdb re-derived calls from the 5' RACE reads in MiXCR, one entry per CDR3 protein. Among around 180,000 distinct CDR3 sequences listed, about 20% were seen once. Sequencing input: blood, either unsorted or a sorted T cell fraction (not recorded which). The receptors shown here come from a male donor under 30 with ankylosing spondylitis or in good health (not recorded which). The CDR3 runs from the conserved cysteine through the conserved F or W. The order of the fields is CDR3 protein, CDR3 DNA, D gene, J gene, V gene, clone size. The D gene is left open where the match is weak. Some rows mark clone size as missing; the rest say once, few, many or name a class of expanded clone.

cdr3_aa: CASSIESSGSWNEQFF; cdr3_nt: TGTGCCAGTAGTATCGAGTCCAGCGGGAGCTGGAATGAGCAGTTCTTC; d_call: TRBD2; j_call: TRBJ2-1; v_call: TRBV19; clone_size: few
cdr3_aa: CASSSAGYEQYF; cdr3_nt: TGTGCCAGCAGTTCAGCGGGCTACGAGCAGTACTTC; d_call: -; j_call: TRBJ2-7; v_call: TRBV25-1; clone_size: many
cdr3_aa: CASSPQRETYEQYF; cdr3_nt: TGTGCCAGCTCACCTCAGCGGGAGACTTACGAGCAGTACTTC; d_call: TRBD2; j_call: TRBJ2-7; v_call: TRBV18; clone_size: many
cdr3_aa: CSVEGWTPTMGEQFF; cdr3_nt: TGCAGCGTTGAGGGGTGGACTCCGACTATGGGTGAGCAGTTCTTC; d_call: -; j_call: TRBJ2-1; v_call: TRBV29-1; clone_size: few
cdr3_aa: CASSLGGGGANGYTF; cdr3_nt: TGTGCCAGCAGCTTAGGTGGAGGGGGCGCGAATGGCTACACCTTC; d_call: TRBD1; j_call: TRBJ1-2; v_call: TRBV7-6; clone_size: -
cdr3_aa: CSARTGGGQPQHF; cdr3_nt: TGCAGTGCTAGAACAGGGGGCGGTCAGCCCCAGCATTTT; d_call: TRBD1; j_call: TRBJ1-5; v_call: TRBV20-1; clone_size: many
cdr3_aa: CASSQGPGRNQPQHF; cdr3_nt: TGCGCCAGCAGCCAAGGTCCAGGCCGCAATCAGCCCCAGCATTTT; d_call: -; j_call: TRBJ1-5; v_call: TRBV4-1; clone_size: many
cdr3_aa: CASSLRDPSGEQFF; cdr3_nt: TGCGCCAGCAGCCTGAGGGATCCTAGCGGTGAGCAGTTCTTC; d_call: TRBD2; j_call: TRBJ2-1; v_call: TRBV5-1; clone_size: many
cdr3_aa: CSASRLAGGPLSTDTQYF; cdr3_nt: TGCAGTGCTTCCCGACTAGCGGGAGGTCCATTGAGCACAGATACGCAGTATTTT; d_call: TRBD2; j_call: TRBJ2-3; v_call: TRBV20-1; clone_size: -
cdr3_aa: CSVGTRLAKNIQYF; cdr3_nt: TGCAGCGTTGGCACGAGGTTGGCCAAAAACATTCAGTACTTC; d_call: -; j_call: TRBJ2-4; v_call: TRBV29-1; clone_size: many
cdr3_aa: CSVVGNEQFF; cdr3_nt: TGCAGCGTTGTAGGAAATGAGCAGTTCTTC; d_call: -; j_call: TRBJ2-1; v_call: TRBV29-1; clone_size: -
cdr3_aa: CASSPRGLAGVGTGELFF; cdr3_nt: TGCGCCAGCAGCCCGAGGGGACTAGCGGGAGTAGGGACCGGGGAGCTGTTTTTT; d_call: TRBD2; j_call: TRBJ2-2; v_call: TRBV4-1; clone_size: many
cdr3_aa: CSVEDRDTGVETQYF; cdr3_nt: TGCAGCGTTGAAGATCGAGACACAGGTGTGGAGACCCAGTACTTC; d_call: -; j_call: TRBJ2-5; v_call: TRBV29-1; clone_size: -
cdr3_aa: CSVRGPGIETQYF; cdr3_nt: TGCAGCGTCCGGGGACCGGGGATTGAGACCCAGTACTTC; d_call: -; j_call: TRBJ2-5; v_call: TRBV29-1; clone_size: -
cdr3_aa: CSVTSLGIGNEQFF; cdr3_nt: TGCAGCGTCACTAGTTTAGGGATCGGTAATGAGCAGTTCTTC; d_call: -; j_call: TRBJ2-1; v_call: TRBV29-1; clone_size: few
cdr3_aa: CASTPDTDTQYF; cdr3_nt: TGTGCCAGCACCCCGGACACAGATACGCAGTATTTT; d_call: -; j_call: TRBJ2-3; v_call: TRBV2; clone_size: many
cdr3_aa: CASSQSSQETQYF; cdr3_nt: TGTGCCAGCAGCCAATCGAGCCAGGAGACCCAGTACTTC; d_call: -; j_call: TRBJ2-5; v_call: TRBV4-2; clone_size: many
cdr3_aa: CASSRTNTDTQYF; cdr3_nt: TGTGCCAGCTCCCGTACAAACACAGATACGCAGTATTTT; d_call: -; j_call: TRBJ2-3; v_call: TRBV18; clone_size: -
cdr3_aa: CASSLDSYRGYTF; cdr3_nt: TGTGCCAGCAGCTTAGACAGCTATCGGGGCTACACCTTC; d_call: -; j_call: TRBJ1-2; v_call: TRBV11-2; clone_size: many
cdr3_aa: CASRLGGGDQSGANVLTF; cdr3_nt: TGTGCCAGCAGATTGGGCGGGGGAGACCAATCTGGGGCCAACGTCCTGACTTTC; d_call: TRBD2; j_call: TRBJ2-6; v_call: TRBV12-3/TRBV12-4; clone_size: many
cdr3_aa: CSAAVANVYEQYF; cdr3_nt: TGCAGTGCAGCCGTAGCGAACGTCTACGAGCAGTACTTC; d_call: -; j_call: TRBJ2-7; v_call: TRBV20-1; clone_size: -
cdr3_aa: CSVEGQGLGEQYF; cdr3_nt: TGCAGCGTTGAAGGCCAGGGACTAGGGGAGCAGTATTTT; d_call: TRBD2; j_call: TRBJ2-3; v_call: TRBV29-1; clone_size: many
cdr3_aa: CASRGLDNEQFF; cdr3_nt: TGTGCCAGCCGGGGATTGGACAATGAGCAGTTCTTC; d_call: -; j_call: TRBJ2-1; v_call: TRBV18; clone_size: many
cdr3_aa: CSASSSVGLETQYF; cdr3_nt: TGCAGTGCTTCCTCCTCCGTGGGACTGGAGACCCAGTACTTC; d_call: -; j_call: TRBJ2-5; v_call: TRBV20-1; clone_size: -
cdr3_aa: CASSQAGQAEETQYF; cdr3_nt: TGTGCCAGCAGCCAAGCGGGGCAGGCCGAAGAGACCCAGTACTTC; d_call: -; j_call: TRBJ2-5; v_call: TRBV3-1; clone_size: many
cdr3_aa: CASSHDKYYEQYF; cdr3_nt: TGCGCCAGCAGTCACGACAAGTACTACGAGCAGTACTTC; d_call: -; j_call: TRBJ2-7; v_call: TRBV5-1; clone_size: many
cdr3_aa: CSATDRDETQYF; cdr3_nt: TGCAGTGCTACGGACAGGGATGAGACCCAGTACTTC; d_call: TRBD1; j_call: TRBJ2-5; v_call: TRBV20-1; clone_size: -
cdr3_aa: CATSAYSSGANVLTF; cdr3_nt: TGTGCCACCAGTGCCTACAGCTCTGGGGCCAACGTCCTGACTTTC; d_call: -; j_call: TRBJ2-6; v_call: TRBV24-1; clone_size: many
cdr3_aa: CSARDWAGGPNTGELFF; cdr3_nt: TGCAGTGCACGTGACTGGGCGGGAGGGCCGAACACCGGGGAGCTGTTTTTT; d_call: TRBD2; j_call: TRBJ2-2; v_call: TRBV20-1; clone_size: many
cdr3_aa: CASSYIGDTEAFF; cdr3_nt: TGTGCCAGCAGTTATATCGGGGACACTGAAGCTTTCTTT; d_call: -; j_call: TRBJ1-1; v_call: TRBV27; clone_size: -
cdr3_aa: CASSQGTSSEQFF; cdr3_nt: TGCGCCAGCAGCCAAGGGACTAGCAGTGAGCAGTTCTTC; d_call: TRBD2; j_call: TRBJ2-1; v_call: TRBV5-1; clone_size: few
cdr3_aa: CASSYSIAGGAEQFF; cdr3_nt: TGTGCCAGCAGTTACTCGATCGCGGGAGGGGCTGAGCAGTTCTTC; d_call: TRBD2; j_call: TRBJ2-1; v_call: TRBV6-5; clone_size: many
cdr3_aa: CSVDPLRPGEAFF; cdr3_nt: TGCAGCGTTGATCCCTTAAGACCCGGTGAAGCTTTCTTT; d_call: -; j_call: TRBJ1-1; v_call: TRBV29-1; clone_size: many
cdr3_aa: CASSQGDSFFYEQYF; cdr3_nt: TGTGCCAGCAGCCAGGGGGACAGCTTTTTCTACGAGCAGTACTTC; d_call: TRBD1; j_call: TRBJ2-7; v_call: TRBV3-1; clone_size: many
cdr3_aa: CASSPRGELGDF; cdr3_nt: TGCGCCAGCAGCCCCCGGGGGGAGCTTGGCGACTTC; d_call: TRBD2; j_call: TRBJ2-1; v_call: TRBV5-1; clone_size: many
cdr3_aa: CASSLDTDSPLHF; cdr3_nt: TGTGCCAGCAGTTTAGATACGGATTCACCCCTCCACTTT; d_call: -; j_call: TRBJ1-6; v_call: TRBV7-2; clone_size: -
cdr3_aa: CASSPISTTDTQYF; cdr3_nt: TGTGCCAGCAGCCCCATAAGTACCACAGATACGCAGTATTTT; d_call: -; j_call: TRBJ2-3; v_call: TRBV28; clone_size: many
cdr3_aa: CSASRARRSYNEQFF; cdr3_nt: TGCAGTGCTAGCAGGGCCCGGAGGTCTTACAATGAGCAGTTCTTC; d_call: -; j_call: TRBJ2-1; v_call: TRBV20-1; clone_size: many
cdr3_aa: CASIERGEDLGNEQFF; cdr3_nt: TGTGCCAGCATTGAGAGGGGGGAAGATCTCGGCAATGAGCAGTTCTTC; d_call: -; j_call: TRBJ2-1; v_call: TRBV2; clone_size: many
cdr3_aa: CASSGGITDTQYF; cdr3_nt: TGCGCCAGCAGCGGGGGAATCACAGATACGCAGTATTTT; d_call: -; j_call: TRBJ2-3; v_call: TRBV5-1; clone_size: many
cdr3_aa: CARGGEPSTDTQYF; cdr3_nt: TGCGCCAGGGGAGGTGAGCCGAGCACAGATACGCAGTATTTT; d_call: -; j_call: TRBJ2-3; v_call: TRBV4-3; clone_size: many
cdr3_aa: CATSSALGTGDGDTQYF; cdr3_nt: TGTGCCACCAGCAGCGCCCTTGGGACAGGGGATGGAGATACGCAGTATTTT; d_call: TRBD1; j_call: TRBJ2-3; v_call: TRBV15; clone_size: many
cdr3_aa: CSASRSEGTEAFF; cdr3_nt: TGCAGTGCTAGTAGGTCGGAAGGAACTGAAGCTTTCTTT; d_call: -; j_call: TRBJ1-1; v_call: TRBV20-1; clone_size: -
cdr3_aa: CATSDAALAINEQFF; cdr3_nt: TGTGCCACCAGTGACGCCGCGCTAGCTATCAATGAGCAGTTCTTC; d_call: -; j_call: TRBJ2-1; v_call: TRBV24-1; clone_size: many
cdr3_aa: CASSRDRDRDIQYF; cdr3_nt: TGTGCCAGCAGCCGAGACAGGGATCGGGACATTCAGTACTTC; d_call: TRBD1; j_call: TRBJ2-4; v_call: TRBV11-2; clone_size: -
cdr3_aa: CSAARSGQETQYF; cdr3_nt: TGCAGCGCCGCCCGATCGGGGCAAGAGACCCAGTACTTC; d_call: -; j_call: TRBJ2-5; v_call: TRBV29-1; clone_size: few
cdr3_aa: CASWARTLLYNEQFF; cdr3_nt: TGTGCCAGTTGGGCTAGGACACTTCTTTACAATGAGCAGTTCTTC; d_call: -; j_call: TRBJ2-1; v_call: TRBV6-6; clone_size: many
cdr3_aa: CASSLRTGTNEKLFF; cdr3_nt: TGTGCCAGCAGTTTACGGACAGGGACGAATGAAAAACTGTTTTTT; d_call: TRBD1; j_call: TRBJ1-4; v_call: TRBV7-6; clone_size: many
cdr3_aa: CASSPRQGAESNSPLHF; cdr3_nt: TGTGCCAGCAGCCCCCGACAGGGAGCAGAGTCTAATTCACCCCTCCACTTT; d_call: TRBD1; j_call: TRBJ1-6; v_call: TRBV4-2; clone_size: many
cdr3_aa: CSVTGVAPYEQYF; cdr3_nt: TGCAGCGTGACAGGTGTAGCACCCTACGAGCAGTACTTC; d_call: -; j_call: TRBJ2-7; v_call: TRBV29-1; clone_size: -
cdr3_aa: CASSTLNSEQYF; cdr3_nt: TGTGCCAGCTCAACACTAAATAGCGAGCAGTACTTC; d_call: -; j_call: TRBJ2-7; v_call: TRBV18; clone_size: -
cdr3_aa: CASGFGGETQYF; cdr3_nt: TGTGCTAGTGGTTTTGGGGGGGAGACCCAGTACTTC; d_call: -; j_call: TRBJ2-5; v_call: TRBV12-5; clone_size: many
cdr3_aa: CASRLAILNTEAFF; cdr3_nt: TGCGCCAGCAGACTTGCCATCCTGAACACTGAAGCTTTCTTT; d_call: -; j_call: TRBJ1-1; v_call: TRBV5-1; clone_size: many
cdr3_aa: CASSLVGREAFF; cdr3_nt: TGTGCCAGCAGCTTGGTAGGGCGGGAAGCTTTCTTT; d_call: -; j_call: TRBJ1-1; v_call: TRBV5-5; clone_size: many